The next 20 T cell receptor beta chains were all read from a single sample in a study of stem cell transplantation in POMP-related autoinflammatory disease. TCRdb's table, derived via immunoSEQ multiplex PCR, lists solely in-frame clones and lacks some. The sample holds 1,200 or so clones, around 80% seen once. Sequences were obtained from CD8+ T cells from PBMCs. The receptor source for this set is a human donor in good health.

The chain combines TRBV5-1 with TRBJ1-2, with 7 bases lining up with TRBD1. This CDR3 comprises 14 residues. With 4 bases clipped from V and 4 bases from J, the junction kept 7 bases outside the gene matches. From germline, CDR1 is SGHRS and CDR2 YFSETQ. CDR3 sequence reads: CASSPRGQFYGYTF. The CDR3 nucleotides are TGCGCCAGCAGCCCACGGGGACAGTTCTATGGCTACACCTTC.

The J gene is TRBJ2-2, the V gene TRBV10-3; D call uncertain. CDR3 length: 14 residues. Per the germline V gene, CDR1 is ENHRY and CDR2 is SYGVKD. V lost 7 bases to trimming and J lost 1 base, with 10 bases between them. CDR3 DNA sequence: TGTGCCATCACTCATCGACAGAACACCGGGGAGCTGTTTTTT. As protein: CAITHRQNTGELFF.

This clone was counted only a few times. The chain uses TRBV11-2 and TRBJ2-1; TRBD2 matches at 9 bases. The CDR3 has 16 amino acids. V lost 5 bases and J lost 4; bases outside the gene matches: 9. The germline V gene has CDR1 SGHAT and CDR2 FQNNGV. The chain's CDR3 is CASSHSLAGAYNEQFF. The CDR3 DNA reads TGTGCCAGCAGCCACAGCTTAGCGGGGGCATACAATGAGCAGTTCTTC.

J is TRBJ2-3 and V is TRBV9, with 8 bases that match TRBD1. The CDR3 spans 17 residues. Germline loops: CDR1 SGDLS, CDR2 YYNGEE. The ends lost 4 bases at V and 4 bases at J; junction bases unmatched: 14. CDR3 amino acids: CASSPQGQVNEADTQYF. In DNA form, the CDR3 reads TGTGCCAGCAGCCCCCAGGGACAGGTCAACGAGGCAGATACGCAGTATTTT.

This clone has just a few counts. CDR3 loop: CASSELGQPQHF. CDR3 nucleotide sequence: TGTGCCAGCAGTGAACTCGGTCAGCCCCAGCATTTT. The V gene is TRBV6-1, the J gene TRBJ1-5; D gene unclear. This CDR3 region has 12 residues. V was cut by 2 bases and J by 6 bases, with 5 bases left in between. The V gene's germline CDR1 is MNHNS and CDR2 SASEGT.

The chain links TRBV7-9 to TRBJ2-3; D not resolved. Germline V lookup: CDR1 SEHNR, CDR2 FQNEAQ (reference sequence). The CDR3 spans 14 residues. Trimming stripped 5 bases from V and 2 bases from J, with 11 bases between. The CDR3 loop is CASSPRQYTDTQYF. DNA of the CDR3: TGTGCCAGCAGCCCCCGACAATACACAGATACGCAGTATTTT.

The chain employs TRBV9 and TRBJ2-5, with TRBD2 as a possible D gene (6 bases). The J call is doubtful: the DNA matches TRBJ2-7 better. CDR3 length equals 13 residues. The V gene's germline CDR1 is SGDLS and CDR2 YYNGEE. CDR3 residues: CASSVVSGGEQYF. The CDR3 coding sequence is TGTGCCAGCAGCGTAGTTTCCGGGGGCGAGCAGTACTTC.

The rearrangement joins TRBV7-9 to TRBJ1-1, with D unclear. V lost 2 bases to trimming and J lost 7 bases, with 20 bases between them. Germline CDR1 reads SEHNR; CDR2 reads FQNEAQ (reference sequence). CDR3 length: 16 residues. In DNA, the CDR3 is TGTGCCAGCAGCTTAAGTAGCGGACCTCCGGAGGGTGAAGCTTTCTTT. Its translation is CASSLSSGPPEGEAFF.

In its sample, this clone was seen a few times. The genes are TRBV7-2 and TRBJ1-6; the D gene is possibly TRBD1 (5 bases). V was clipped by 5 bases and J by 10 bases, with 21 bases between them. There are 16 residues in the CDR3. In germline, CDR1 is SGHTA, CDR2 FQGNSA. The CDR3 DNA reads as TGTGCCAGCAGCCGGGCCGCGGGGGGATGGGACTCACCCCTCCACTTT. Translated: CASSRAAGGWDSPLHF.

The chain has TRBV4-2 and TRBJ2-5; 9 nucleotides align to TRBD2. The J call may be incorrect, as the DNA end agrees better with TRBJ2-7. The CDR3 loop spans 15 amino acids. Per the germline V gene, CDR1 is LGHNA and CDR2 is YNFKEQ. The CDR3 DNA is TGTGCCAGCAGCCAATCGCTAGCGGGGAGCTACGAGCAGTACTTC. It is translated as CASSQSLAGSYEQYF.

The V and J genes are TRBV4-3 and TRBJ2-7; no firm D call. Trimming left V 1 base short and J 7 bases short, with 14 bases between. Germline loops: CDR1 LGHNA, CDR2 YSLEER. This CDR3 has 14 amino acids. The CDR3 loop is CASSQVLPGREQYF. The CDR3 DNA reads TGCGCCAGCAGCCAAGTTCTTCCCGGCCGGGAGCAGTACTTC.

The V and J genes are TRBV11-2 and TRBJ2-2; D is possibly TRBD1 (6 bases). The length of the CDR3 is 15 residues. V dropped 5 bases and J dropped 3 bases, with 13 bases sitting between them. Germline CDR1 reads SGHAT; CDR2 reads FQNNGV. CDR3 DNA sequence: TGTGCCAGCAGCCTCAGGGGTGGCCACACCGGGGAGCTGTTTTTT. Translation: CASSLRGGHTGELFF.

The V and J genes are TRBV4-1 and TRBJ1-6; tentatively, D is TRBD1 (5 bases). CDR3 length: 17 residues. Deletions cut 0 bases from V and 6 bases from J, with 15 bases between. Germline lookup yields CDR1 MGHRA and CDR2 YSYEKL. In nucleotides, the CDR3 is TGCGCCAGCAGCCAAGATACAGAGACAGCTGTTAATTCACCCCTCCACTTT. Encoded protein: CASSQDTETAVNSPLHF.

The chain carries TRBV29-1 and TRBJ1-6; D not resolved. The V and J ends lost 6 bases and 6 bases respectively, with 12 bases between them. In germline, CDR1 is SQVTM, CDR2 ANQGSEA. This CDR3 region has 13 residues. CDR3 bases: TGCAGCGTGAAAACGGAGGGTAATTCACCCCTCCACTTT. Its protein is CSVKTEGNSPLHF.

V gene TRBV5-1 combines with J gene TRBJ1-1, with 7 bases that match TRBD1. V was pared by 2 bases and J by 4 bases, with 5 bases of the junction left unmatched. The CDR3 is made up of 14 amino acids. Germline V gene sequence: CDR1 SGHRS, CDR2 YFSETQ. The CDR3 DNA sequence: TGCGCCAGCAGCTTTGAGACAGGGAGCACTGAAGCTTTCTTT. This codes for CASSFETGSTEAFF.

This clone was recorded a few times. The chain uses TRBV9 and TRBJ2-3; the D call may be TRBD1 or TRBD2 (5 bases each). This CDR3 has 15 amino acids. Germline CDR1 reads SGDLS; CDR2 reads YYNGEE. V lost 0 bases and J lost 0, with 8 bases in between. The CDR3 here is CASSVDGGSTDTQYF. For the CDR3, the DNA is TGTGCCAGCAGCGTAGATGGGGGTAGCACAGATACGCAGTATTTT.

This clone has just one count. This chain joins TRBV6-4 and TRBJ1-1; D unresolved. V was shortened by 6 bases and J by 5 bases, with 16 bases between the two germline ends. CDR1 is MRHNA, CDR2 SNTAGT, per germline. The CDR3 runs 14 residues. CDR3 region: CASSPRTRRTEAFF. Here the CDR3 DNA reads TGTGCCAGCAGCCCAAGGACGAGAAGAACTGAAGCTTTCTTT.

This rearrangement joins TRBV27 to TRBJ2-5; the D is unclear. V dropped 3 bases and J dropped 5 bases, with 4 bases sitting between them. CDR1 and CDR2 (germline): MNHEY, SMNVEV (reference sequence). CDR3 length: 11 residues. CDR3 protein: CASSFRETQYF. CDR3 nucleotides: TGTGCCAGCAGTTTTAGGGAGACCCAGTACTTC.

This chain joins TRBV7-9 and TRBJ2-7, with TRBD2 matching 14 bases. The CDR3 has 16 residues. The junction had 4 bases not matched to a gene; V was cut back by 5 bases and J by 1 base. CDR1 SEHNR and CDR2 FQNEAQ come from the germline V gene (reference sequence). For the CDR3, the DNA is TGTGCCAGCAGCCTGGGACTAGCGGGGGCGTCCTACGAGCAGTACTTC. Translated, it gives CASSLGLAGASYEQYF.

This chain connects TRBV2 to TRBJ2-5; TRBD1 or TRBD2 may be the D gene (5 bases each). V gave up 7 bases and J gave up 5 bases, with 17 bases separating them. Per the germline V gene, CDR1 is SNHLY and CDR2 is FYNNEI. This CDR3 has 14 residues. This CDR3 is CASTSGPLGETQYF. CDR3 nucleotides: TGTGCCAGCACGTCGGGACCCCTTGGCGAGACCCAGTACTTC. Full variable domain (missing parts from reference TRBV2 and TRBJ2-5): EPEVTQTPSHQVTQMGQEVILRCVPISNHLYFYWYRQILGQKVEFLVSFYNNEISEKSEIFDDQFSVERPDGSNFTLKIRSTKLEDSAMYFCASTSGPLGETQYFGPGTRLLVL.